This T cell receptor (beta chain) was captured by sequencing in a study of T cells in Graves' hyperthyroidism and ophthalmopathy. Across the study: Pretreatment peripheral blood was obtained at initial diagnosis.

It was RNA transcripts that yielded the amplified TCR beta CDR3 regions. In the first-round RT-PCR of the TCR CDR3, the HTBI primer set was used. TCRdb fed the multiplex PCR reads into MiXCR, producing one record per CDR3 protein. The repertoire holds about 560,000 distinct CDR3 sequences, with around 15% as singletons. Study-level findings and limits: Most expanded thyroid clonotypes above 0.001 recurred in blood.

Patients aged 18 to 65 had newly diagnosed hyperthyroidism lasting under 2 months. Lactation, pregnancy, other autoimmune disease or uncontrolled infection led to exclusion of patients. Ten or more counts support this clonotype. The antigen remains undetermined. The sequenced sample was blood. This sequence originates from a woman in her late teens or twenties with Graves' hyperthyroidism.

The CDR3 sequence: CASSYLGSGYEQYF. The CDR3 nucleotides read TGTGCCAGCAGTTACTTAGGGAGCGGCTACGAGCAGTACTTC. This sequence joins TRBV6-5 and TRBJ2-7; D perhaps matches TRBD2 (5 bases). V was cut by 1 base and J by 3 bases, with 10 bases left in between. Per germline, CDR1 MNHEY and CDR2 SVGAGI. The CDR3 is 14 amino acids.